These T cell receptor beta chains were read from a single sample in a study of blood T cells in healthy people across ages. Each CDR3 protein is one row after TCRdb ran MiXCR on the 5' RACE reads. Of 1 million or so distinct CDR3 sequences detected, approximately 26% appear once; the ten largest clones hold around 0.75%. This same sample was also taken into another study, of T cells of mothers and their children.

The sample was blood. These TCRs come from a girl aged 2 to 9 in good health. The CDR3 runs from the conserved cysteine through the conserved F or W. The D gene is left open where the match is weak. Clone sizes are given selectively: once, few, many, or a class where the clone is expanded.

d_call | j_call | v_call | clone_size | cdr3_nt | cdr3_aa
. | TRBJ2-3 | TRBV12-3/TRBV12-4 | . | TGTGCTGGCATCGGGGCAGTAGATGCGCAGTATTTT | CAGIGAVDAQYF
. | TRBJ1-6 | TRBV28 | few | TGTGCCAGCATGTCATTCGGGGGAGGGTATCCATCACCCCTCCACTTT | CASMSFGGGYPSPLHF
. | TRBJ1-6 | TRBV7-2 | . | TGTGCCAGCAGCTTTGGACTTCCGGGTGACCTCCACTTT | CASSFGLPGDLHF
TRBD1 | TRBJ2-3 | TRBV20-1 | few | TGCAGTGCTAGGGGAGGACAGGGGGCATCAGATACGCAGTATTTT | CSARGGQGASDTQYF
TRBD2 | TRBJ2-3 | TRBV3-1 | . | TGTGCCAGCAGCCAAGTCGCGGGAGGGGATACGCAGTATTTT | CASSQVAGGDTQYF
TRBD1 | TRBJ1-2 | TRBV12-3/TRBV12-4 | . | TGTGCCAGCAGCAGGACAGGGATTGGCTACACCTTC | CASSRTGIGYTF
. | TRBJ2-3 | TRBV21-1 | . | TGTGCCAGCAGCAAAACTTCTCAAAACGGAGATACGCAGTATTTT | CASSKTSQNGDTQYF
. | TRBJ2-1 | TRBV15 | few | TGTGCCACCAGCGTCGGCCGTCTAGACAATGAGCAGTTCTTC | CATSVGRLDNEQFF
. | TRBJ1-5 | TRBV6-6 | . | TGTGCCAGCAGCTCCATCACTCAGCCCCAGCGTTTT | CASSSITQPQRF
. | TRBJ2-1 | TRBV5-4 | . | TGTGCCAGCAGCCAAGAATCGGTAAGACCCTATGAGCAGTTCTTC | CASSQESVRPYEQFF
TRBD2 | TRBJ2-3 | TRBV28 | few | TGTGCCAGCAGTTTATCCCGGGAGGGCCTGACAGATACGCAGTATTTT | CASSLSREGLTDTQYF
. | TRBJ1-1 | TRBV29-1 | few | TGCAGCGTAGGGAACAGGGTAGCGGACACTGAAGCTTTCTTT | CSVGNRVADTEAFF
. | TRBJ2-1 | TRBV24-1 | . | TGTGCCACCAGTGTAAATTCCTACAATGAGCAGTTCTTC | CATSVNSYNEQFF
TRBD1 | TRBJ2-3 | TRBV20-1 | . | TGCAGTGCTAGAGATGGGACAGGGGACACAGATACGCAGTATTTT | CSARDGTGDTDTQYF
. | TRBJ2-6 | TRBV7-3 | . | TGTGCCAGCAGCTTAGAGGGGCAGTCTGGGGCCAACGTCCTGACTTTC | CASSLEGQSGANVLTF
. | TRBJ2-1 | TRBV6-6 | few | TGTGCCAGCAGTTATGCAGGATCCTACAATGAGCAGTTCTTC | CASSYAGSYNEQFF
. | TRBJ2-2 | TRBV2 | . | TGTGCCAGCATTGATGGGGGCGGGGAGCTGTTTTTT | CASIDGGGELFF
. | TRBJ1-1 | TRBV6-1 | . | TGTGCCAGCAGTGAAGTATGGGGGAACACTGAAGCTTTCTTT | CASSEVWGNTEAFF
. | TRBJ1-4 | TRBV7-9 | few | TGTGCCAGCAGCTTAGCGCTTCTTGGGGCGACTAATGAAAAACTGTTTTTT | CASSLALLGATNEKLFF
. | TRBJ2-7 | TRBV19 | . | TGTGCCAGTAGTATATCGACAGCCTCCTACTACGAGCAGTACTTC | CASSISTASYYEQYF
. | TRBJ2-3 | TRBV11-2 | . | TGTGCCAGCAGCGCTTCGGGGGTTAGCACAGATACGCAGTATTTT | CASSASGVSTDTQYF
. | TRBJ2-5 | TRBV29-1 | . | TGCAGCGGGACCCGGGCAGGCCAAGAGACCCAGTACTTC | CSGTRAGQETQYF
TRBD1 | TRBJ1-2 | TRBV28 | . | TGTGCCAGCAGTTCCCCGGGACAGGGAAGATACACCTTC | CASSSPGQGRYTF
. | TRBJ1-2 | TRBV27 | . | TGTGCCAGCAGCCACTCCCAGGGAGTCTATGGCTACACCTTC | CASSHSQGVYGYTF
. | TRBJ2-7 | TRBV12-3/TRBV12-4 | few | TGTGCCAGCAGTTTGGGGCGCCAGGGAACCTACGAGCAGTACTTC | CASSLGRQGTYEQYF
. | TRBJ2-1 | TRBV7-9 | . | TGTGCCAGCAGCTTAGTCGATTGGAATGAGCAGTTCTTC | CASSLVDWNEQFF
. | TRBJ2-1 | TRBV20-1 | . | TGCAGTGCTAGCCCTAGCAATGAGCAGTTCTTC | CSASPSNEQFF
. | TRBJ1-3 | TRBV7-2 | few | TGTGCCAGCAGCTTAGGAGTATTGGGGCTCTCTGGAAACACCATATATTTT | CASSLGVLGLSGNTIYF
TRBD2 | TRBJ2-5 | TRBV13 | . | TGTGCCAGCAGCTATACTAGCGGGGGGAGGTTGGAGACCCAGTACTTC | CASSYTSGGRLETQYF
TRBD1 | TRBJ1-2 | TRBV28 | few | TGTGCCAGCATCAAAGGGGGCGGTGGCTACACCTTC | CASIKGGGGYTF
TRBD1 | TRBJ1-4 | TRBV4-2 | . | TGTGCCAGCAGCCAAGGGGACAGCACGAATGAAAAACTGTTTTTT | CASSQGDSTNEKLFF
. | TRBJ2-5 | TRBV7-2 | . | TGTGCCAGCAGCTTAAGGCCTCTCCTGTCGGAGACCCAGTACTTC | CASSLRPLLSETQYF
. | TRBJ1-1 | TRBV4-1 | . | TGCGCCAGCGGACGTAACAGGGCCAAGACGAACACTGAAGCTTTCTTT | CASGRNRAKTNTEAFF
. | TRBJ2-7 | TRBV27 | few | TGTGCCAGCGGGAGGTCCGGGACTCAAATCGAGCAGTACTTC | CASGRSGTQIEQYF
. | TRBJ2-4 | TRBV24-1 | . | TGTGCCACCAGCGAGAAAAACATTCAGTACTTC | CATSEKNIQYF
TRBD1 | TRBJ2-7 | TRBV18 | few | TGTGCCAGCTCACACTTCGACAGGGTCGACATCTCCTACGAGCAGTACTTC | CASSHFDRVDISYEQYF